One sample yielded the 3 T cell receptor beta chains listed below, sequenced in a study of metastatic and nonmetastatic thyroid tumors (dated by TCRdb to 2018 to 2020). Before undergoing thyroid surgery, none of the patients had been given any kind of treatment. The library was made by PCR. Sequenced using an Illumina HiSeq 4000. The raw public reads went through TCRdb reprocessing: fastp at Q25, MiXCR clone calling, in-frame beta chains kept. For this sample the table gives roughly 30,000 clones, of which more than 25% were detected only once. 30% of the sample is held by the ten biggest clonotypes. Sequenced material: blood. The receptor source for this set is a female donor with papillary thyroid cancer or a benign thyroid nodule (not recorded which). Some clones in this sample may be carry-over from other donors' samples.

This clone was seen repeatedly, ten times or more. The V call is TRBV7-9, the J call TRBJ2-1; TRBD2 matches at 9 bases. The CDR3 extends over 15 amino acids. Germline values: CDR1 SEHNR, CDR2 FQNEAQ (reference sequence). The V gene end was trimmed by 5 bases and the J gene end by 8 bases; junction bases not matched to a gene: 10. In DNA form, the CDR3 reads TGTGCCAGCAGCCAGGCGGGAGGGGGTCGGGATGAGCAGTTCTTC. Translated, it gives CASSQAGGGRDEQFF. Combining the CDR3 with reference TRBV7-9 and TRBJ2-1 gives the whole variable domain DTGVSQNPRHKITKRGQNVTFRCDPISEHNRLYWYRQTLGQGPEFLTYFQNEAQLEKSRLLSDRFSAERPKGSFSTLEIQRTEQGDSAMYLCASSQAGGGRDEQFFGPGTRLTVL.

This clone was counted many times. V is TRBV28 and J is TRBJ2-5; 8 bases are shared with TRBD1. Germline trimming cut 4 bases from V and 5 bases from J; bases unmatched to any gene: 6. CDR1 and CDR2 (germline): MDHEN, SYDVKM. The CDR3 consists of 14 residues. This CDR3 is CASSSNRDRETQYF. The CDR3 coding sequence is TGTGCCAGCAGTTCAAACAGGGACAGGGAGACCCAGTACTTC.

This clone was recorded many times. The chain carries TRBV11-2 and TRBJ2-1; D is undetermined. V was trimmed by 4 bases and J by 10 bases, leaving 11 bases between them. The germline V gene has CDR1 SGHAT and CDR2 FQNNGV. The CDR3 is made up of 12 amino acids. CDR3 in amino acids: CASSSRAVEQFF. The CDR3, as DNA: TGTGCCAGCAGCTCCCGGGCTGTCGAGCAGTTCTTC.